The T cell receptor beta chain described here comes from a study of T cell clonality in common variable immunodeficiency. Donors gave roughly 5 to 8 ml heparinized peripheral whole blood. The CDR3 is made up of 15 amino acids. V shed 0 bases, J shed 6 bases, and the junction held 6 bases outside the gene matches. Germline V gives CDR1 SGHAT, CDR2 FQNNGV. TCRdb's copy holds only in-frame clones and misses some; the assay was immunoSEQ multiplex PCR. The sample has some 40,000 clones, none seen only once. In this sample, this clone turned up many times. The read terminates 3 residues ahead of where the CDR3 ends, so the germline J gene completes it.

The TCR sequence derives from a person aged 18 to 75 in good health. The sample taken for sequencing was peripheral blood mononuclear cells. This chain joins TRBV11-2 and TRBJ2-5; 8 nucleotides agree with TRBD1. The DNA read from the CDR3 is TGTGCCAGCAGCTTAGACAGGGGGCTAGTAAAGACC. It codes for CASSLDRGLVKT. The entire CDR3 protein is CASSLDRGLVKTQYF.